These 7 T cell receptor beta chains originate from one sample sequenced in a study of cytomegalovirus exposure and HLA in healthy donors. Amplification used 60 Vbeta primers and 13 Jbeta primers. TCRdb's table, derived via immunoSEQ multiplex PCR, lists solely in-frame clones and lacks some. This table lists about 70,000 clones. The sample was PBMCs. All receptors derive from a woman in her thirties in good health and CMV-seronegative.

This rearrangement joins TRBV9 to TRBJ2-1; D is possibly TRBD2 (6 bases). V lost 3 bases, J lost 9 bases, and 10 bases lay in between. The CDR3 spans 12 residues. Per germline, CDR1 SGDLS and CDR2 YYNGEE. CDR3 DNA sequence: TGTGCCAGCAGCGGGGACTTGTCTGAGCAGTTCTTC. Its translation is CASSGDLSEQFF.

The genes are TRBV19 and TRBJ2-1; D is unclear. The CDR3 length is 16 residues. V lost 4 bases and J 2 bases, leaving 15 bases between the germline ends. CDR1 is LNHDA and CDR2 is SQIVND in the germline V gene (reference sequence). The chain's CDR3 is CASSNEPRNPYNEQFF. In DNA, the CDR3 is TGTGCCAGTAGTAACGAGCCCCGTAACCCCTACAATGAGCAGTTCTTC.

The chain recombines TRBV5-1 with TRBJ2-3, with 8 nucleotides matching TRBD1. The CDR3 is 17 residues long. The junction had 12 bases not matched to a gene; V was cut back by 3 bases and J by 3 bases. Per germline, CDR1 SGHRS and CDR2 YFSETQ. The CDR3 is CASSSLFPGQDTDTQYF. DNA of the CDR3: TGCGCCAGCAGCTCACTCTTCCCGGGACAGGATACAGATACGCAGTATTTT.

The V call is TRBV18, the J call TRBJ2-3, with D perhaps matching TRBD1 (6 bases). CDR1 and CDR2 from the germline V gene are KGHSH and LQKENI. The CDR3 extends over 14 amino acids. V gave up 6 bases and J gave up 2 bases, with 12 bases separating them. The CDR3 spells CASSSAGDTDTQYF. The CDR3 bases are TGTGCCAGCTCCTCAGCAGGGGACACAGATACGCAGTATTTT.

This chain joins TRBV9 and TRBJ1-3; 8 positions match TRBD1. Germline lookup yields CDR1 SGDLS and CDR2 YYNGEE. This CDR3 spans 15 amino acids. V trimming: 3 bases; J trimming: 0 bases; junction bases outside the gene matches: 2. CDR3 residues: CASSGTGGSGNTIYF. In DNA, the CDR3 is TGTGCCAGCAGCGGTACAGGGGGCTCTGGAAACACCATATATTTT.

The chain combines TRBV7-9 with TRBJ2-1, with D perhaps TRBD2 (7 bases). Germline CDR1 SEHNR, CDR2 FQNEAQ (reference sequence). This CDR3 has 15 residues. Trimming removed 2 bases from V and 9 bases from J, with 17 bases in between. In DNA, the CDR3 is TGTGCCAGCAGCTTAACGGGGGGCGATTTCGGTGAGCAGTTCTTC. Translating it yields CASSLTGGDFGEQFF.

The J gene is TRBJ1-1, the V gene TRBV5-1, with no clear D. The CDR3 loop spans 14 amino acids. Germline CDR1 and CDR2: SGHRS and YFSETQ. The V end lost 0 bases, the J end lost 0 bases, and 6 bases lay between the germline ends. The CDR3 nucleotides are TGCGCCAGCAGCTTGGGTCAGATGAACACTGAAGCTTTCTTT. Translating gives CASSLGQMNTEAFF.